This TCR beta chain was found in a study of healthy donors' naive CD4 and CD8 T cells (dated by TCRdb to the mid-2010s). As for the study more broadly: Donors were chosen to span three age groups (20-25, 40-50 and 60-70 years, five or six each), with mean age around 46 and half female. For TCR alpha, a new primer set covering all functional IMGT alpha gene variants was designed, and the rest of the protocol matched the beta-chain workflow. To check how TCR variation relates to lineage commitment, the researchers sequenced rearranged TCR alpha and beta chains taken from naive CD4+ and CD8+ T cells. The peripheral blood mononuclear cells came from 15 to 20 individuals who were healthy and unrelated. Donors were HLA-typed by sequencing at HLA-A, -B, -C, -DRB1, -DQB1 and -DPB1 using the SBTexcellerator protocol, an ABI3130xl analyzer and SBTengine software.

Sequenced using a 454 GS FLX Titanium. A previously published linear amplification protocol was used to build the TCR libraries, starting from roughly 490 ng of total RNA. Sequencing was carried out on the Roche/454 Genome Sequencer using Titanium chemistry. As for how the authors treated the data: From four to six of the healthy donors, 60,000 to 90,000 rearranged TCR alpha transcripts were sequenced. Duplicate transcripts were removed, and each unique TCR clonotype was defined by its CDR3 junction following IMGT nomenclature. In R 2.13.0, logistic regression modeled CD4 versus CD8 status on V and J genes, adjusting for donor effects, with Bonferroni correction for multiple testing. Using fastp at Q25 and MiXCR, TCRdb reprocessed the public reads and kept productive beta chains. A single entry per CDR3 protein holds the most common genes and DNA from its merged rows. The V and J calls come from TCRdb's annotation, not from the publication. Recorded for this sample are roughly 200,000 distinct CDR3 sequences; nearly 75% of them occurred a single time. 2% to 2.5% of the sample is taken by the ten largest.

Remarks on this clonotype: Its antigen target is currently unknown. Base qualities are not recorded, but no much larger clone differs from it by a single base.

The germline V gene specifies MDHEN as CDR1 and SYDVKM as CDR2. At the junction V is shortened by 2 bases and J by 0 bases, with 11 bases in between. The CDR3 has 16 amino acids, counting the end cysteine and phenylalanine. Only the CDR3 portion is preserved as DNA: 48 bases, with reading frame beginning at the first base. Cells with a CD4+CD8-CD45RO-CD45RA+ profile were isolated by FACS and defined as naive CD4+ T cells, and those with a CD8+CD4-CD45RA+CD27bright profile were defined as naive CD8+ T cells. Sorting used antibodies against CD4 (RPA-T4), CD8 (SK1), CD27 (O323), CD45RA (HI100) and CD45RO (UCHL1). Overall results and qualifications from the work: V genes, J genes and CDR3 charge together appeared to explain around 13% of CD4/CD8 propensity variance, in a largely additive manner. In both chains, CD4+ lineage was associated with a positively charged CDR3, and CD8+ lineage was associated with a negatively charged CDR3. Possible repertoire bias arising from homeostatic proliferation of naive T cells was not directly addressed. Because alpha and beta chains were sequenced in bulk and could not be paired, combined chain effects were not evaluated. Reportedly, most V and J gene segments showed bias between naive CD4+ and CD8+ cells, and this bias held consistently across donors regardless of HLA genotype.

Sequences were obtained from naive CD4+ and CD8+ T cells sorted from blood, pooled from several donors. The cell subset or site label corresponds to: FACS-sorted naive CD4+ (CD45RO-CD45RA+) and naive CD8+ (CD45RA+CD27bright) T cells. The sequence joins TRBV28 to TRBJ2-4, with the D gene not clear enough to name. The receptor's source is a pool of human donors in good health; the sample pools cells from several healthy donors. The CDR3 corresponds to CASSLLQRIAKNIQYF. The sequenced DNA is TGTGCCAGCAGTTTACTTCAAAGGATAGCCAAAAACATTCAGTACTTC.